This entry describes one T cell receptor (beta chain). The source of the sample is a study of CD8+CD57+ T cells in acquired aplastic anemia. TCR beta VDJ and CDR3 profiles were obtained from a genomic DNA template. TCRdb called the reads again in MiXCR, with one record for every CDR3 protein. The sample consists of approximately 300,000 distinct CDR3 sequences, approximately 58% of them appearing once. The CDR3 consists of 14 residues. J was trimmed by 4 bases and V by 6 bases; bases with no gene match: 6. Previously, flow cytometry had revealed CD8+CD57+ cell expansion in the patients chosen for sequencing.

V is TRBV12-3 or TRBV12-4 and J is TRBJ2-7; TRBD1 matches at 10 bases. The source of this sequence is a human donor with aplastic anemia. The sample consisted of sorted CD4+, CD8+, or CD8+CD57+ T cells (not recorded which) from PBMCs. The CDR3 loop is CASRTGTGVYEQYF. The CDR3 DNA follows: TGTGCCAGCAGAACCGGGACAGGGGTTTACGAGCAGTACTTC.